This T cell receptor (beta chain) was profiled in a study of cytomegalovirus exposure and HLA in healthy donors. The CDR3 covers 15 residues. Germline V gene lookup returns CDR1 SGHNT and CDR2 YYREEE (reference sequence). V lost 2 bases and J lost 5, with 13 bases in between. Study-level findings and limits: Researchers reported in a later analysis that common viral pathogens appeared linked to several top clusters. There were a few CMV-associated chains whose specificity for CMV antigens was confirmed in vitro. Within an earlier analysis, most TCR beta V segments proved productive either about 90% or about 30% of the time. HLA alleles were associated with 17,000 or so TCR beta sequences in a later analysis at 0.05 false discovery rate.

This clone was recorded a few times. Antigen: not known. The PCR used 60 Vbeta and 13 Jbeta primers. TCRdb's table, derived via immunoSEQ multiplex PCR, lists solely in-frame clones and lacks some. The data hold some 220,000 clones, with approximately 90% observed a single time. The specimen sequenced was PBMCs. This receptor was identified in a woman aged 18 to 35 in good health and CMV-seronegative. The V gene is TRBV5-4, the J gene TRBJ2-2, with unresolved D. The CDR3 nucleotides are TGTGCCAGCAGCTTCAGGTTAGGCGAGACCGGGGAGCTGTTTTTT. It codes for CASSFRLGETGELFF.